This T cell receptor beta chain was recorded in a study of T cell repertoires in cytomegalovirus infection. Study-wide results and caveats: Adding up the frequency of public TCR beta families identified people who carried CMV plus the relevant HLA. Dominating the ex vivo response were HLA-C-restricted CMV-specific TCR beta clonotypes.

This CDR3 is 14 amino acids long. Germline V gives CDR1 SGHTA, CDR2 FQGTGA. V gave up 1 base and J gave up 3 bases, with 9 bases separating them. This clonotype was recorded many times. The target antigen is unknown. TCRdb re-called the reads with MiXCR, one entry per CDR3 protein. The sample lists 750,000 to 900,000 distinct CDR3 sequences; 25% to 35% were seen once. This chain joins TRBV7-3 and TRBJ1-2, with D possibly matching TRBD1 (6 bases). This sample comprised cultured CD8+ T cells from PBMCs, obtained from culture after CMV antigen stimulation. This TCR came from a human donor in good health (CMV status not recorded). Some clones in this sample may be carry-over from other donors' samples. The CDR3, as DNA: TGTGCCAGCAGCTTAAGGGCAGGGGACTATGGCTACACCTTC. Its translation is CASSLRAGDYGYTF.